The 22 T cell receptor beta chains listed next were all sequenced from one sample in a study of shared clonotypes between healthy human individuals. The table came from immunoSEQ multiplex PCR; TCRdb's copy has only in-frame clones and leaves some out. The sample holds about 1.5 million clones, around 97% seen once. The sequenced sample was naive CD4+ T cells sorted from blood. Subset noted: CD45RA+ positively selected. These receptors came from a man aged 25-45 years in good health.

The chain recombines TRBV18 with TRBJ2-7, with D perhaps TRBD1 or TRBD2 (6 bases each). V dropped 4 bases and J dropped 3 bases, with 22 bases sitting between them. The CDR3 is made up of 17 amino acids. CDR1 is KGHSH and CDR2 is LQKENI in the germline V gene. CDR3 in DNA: TGTGCCAGCTCACTAGAGGGGGGTTTCTACGACATCTACGAGCAGTACTTC. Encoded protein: CASSLEGGFYDIYEQYF. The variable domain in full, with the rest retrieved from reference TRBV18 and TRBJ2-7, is NAGVMQNPRHLVRRRGQEARLRCSPMKGHSHVYWYRQLPEEGLKFMVYLQKENIIDESGMPKERFSAEFPKEGPSILRIQQVVRGDSAAYFCASSLEGGFYDIYEQYFGPGTRLTVT.

This chain's CDR3 is CASSAGGSGNQPQHF. In DNA form, the CDR3 reads TGTGCCAGCAGCGCAGGGGGGTCGGGCAATCAGCCCCAGCATTTT. The rearrangement links TRBV2 to TRBJ1-5, with 7 nucleotides matching TRBD1. The CDR3 has 15 amino acids. Germline lookup yields CDR1 SNHLY and CDR2 FYNNEI. V was pared by 6 bases and J by 2 bases, with 7 bases of the junction left unmatched.

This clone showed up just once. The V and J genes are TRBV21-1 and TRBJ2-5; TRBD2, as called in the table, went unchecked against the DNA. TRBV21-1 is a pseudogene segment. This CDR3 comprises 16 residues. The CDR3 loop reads CASSKKGLAGNKTQYF. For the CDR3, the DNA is TGTGCCAGCAGTAAAAAGGGACTAGCGGGCAATAAGACCCAGTACTTC.

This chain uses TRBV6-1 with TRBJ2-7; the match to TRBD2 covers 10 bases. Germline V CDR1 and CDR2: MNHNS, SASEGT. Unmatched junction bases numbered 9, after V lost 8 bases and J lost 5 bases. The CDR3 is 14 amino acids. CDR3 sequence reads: CASLTSGRVHEQYF. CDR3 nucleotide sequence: TGTGCCAGCCTCACCAGCGGGAGGGTCCACGAGCAGTACTTC.

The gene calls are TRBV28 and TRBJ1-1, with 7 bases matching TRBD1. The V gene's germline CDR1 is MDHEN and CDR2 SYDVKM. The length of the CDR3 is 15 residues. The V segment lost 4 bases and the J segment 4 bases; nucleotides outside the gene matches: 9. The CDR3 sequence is CASSSHRGRFTEAFF. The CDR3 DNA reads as TGTGCCAGCAGTTCTCACAGGGGTAGATTCACTGAAGCTTTCTTT. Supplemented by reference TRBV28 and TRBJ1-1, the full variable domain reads DVKVTQSSRYLVKRTGEKVFLECVQDMDHENMFWYRQDPGLGLRLIYFSYDVKMKEKGDIPEGYSVSREKKERFSLILESASTNQTSMYLCASSSHRGRFTEAFFGQGTRLTVV.

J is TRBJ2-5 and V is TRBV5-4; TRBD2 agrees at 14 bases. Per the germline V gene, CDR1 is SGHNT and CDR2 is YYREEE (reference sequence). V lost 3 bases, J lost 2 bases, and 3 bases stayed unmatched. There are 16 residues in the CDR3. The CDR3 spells CASSSGTSGSQETQYF. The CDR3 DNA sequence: TGTGCCAGCAGCTCGGGGACTAGCGGGAGTCAAGAGACCCAGTACTTC. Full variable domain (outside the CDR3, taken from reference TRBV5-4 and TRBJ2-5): ETGVTQSPTHLIKTRGQQVTLRCSSQSGHNTVSWYQQALGQGPQFIFQYYREEENGRGNFPPRFSGLQFPNYSSELNVNALELDDSALYLCASSSGTSGSQETQYFGPGTRLLVL.

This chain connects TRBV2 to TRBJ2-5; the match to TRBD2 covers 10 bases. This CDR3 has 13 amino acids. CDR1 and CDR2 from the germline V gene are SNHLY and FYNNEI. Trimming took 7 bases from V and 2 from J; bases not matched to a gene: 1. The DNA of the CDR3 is TGTGCCAGCACGGGACTAGCGCAAGAGACCCAGTACTTC. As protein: CASTGLAQETQYF.

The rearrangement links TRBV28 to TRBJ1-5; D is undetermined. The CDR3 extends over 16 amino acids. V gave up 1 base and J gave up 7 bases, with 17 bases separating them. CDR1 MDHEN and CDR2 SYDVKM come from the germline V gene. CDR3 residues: CASSLYGAAGRQPQHF. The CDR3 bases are TGTGCCAGCAGTTTATATGGTGCTGCGGGCCGGCAGCCCCAGCATTTT.

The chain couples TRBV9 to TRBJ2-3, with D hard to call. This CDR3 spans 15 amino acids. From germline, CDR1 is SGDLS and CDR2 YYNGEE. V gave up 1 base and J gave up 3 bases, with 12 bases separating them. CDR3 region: CASSVMGSRTDTQYF. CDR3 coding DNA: TGTGCCAGCAGCGTAATGGGGTCTAGGACAGATACGCAGTATTTT.

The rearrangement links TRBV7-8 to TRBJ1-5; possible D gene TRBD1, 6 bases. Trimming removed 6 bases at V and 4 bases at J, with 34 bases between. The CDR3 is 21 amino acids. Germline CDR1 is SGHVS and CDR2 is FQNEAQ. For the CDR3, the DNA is TGTGCCAGCAGTCCCATAGGGGGGCGACAGGAGCTTACCCCGCCTAATCAGCCCCAGCATTTT. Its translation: CASSPIGGRQELTPPNQPQHF.

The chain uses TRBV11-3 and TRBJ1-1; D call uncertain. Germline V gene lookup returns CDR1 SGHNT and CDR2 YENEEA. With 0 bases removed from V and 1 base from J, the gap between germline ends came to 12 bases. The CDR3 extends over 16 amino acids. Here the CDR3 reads CASSLDRSKRNTEAFF. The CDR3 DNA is TGTGCCAGCAGCTTAGATAGGAGTAAACGGAACACTGAAGCTTTCTTT.

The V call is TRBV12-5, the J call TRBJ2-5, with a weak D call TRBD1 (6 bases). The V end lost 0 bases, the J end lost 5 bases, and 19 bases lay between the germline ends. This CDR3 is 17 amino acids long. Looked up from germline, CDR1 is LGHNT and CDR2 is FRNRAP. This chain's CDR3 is CASGLVATSGGEETQYF. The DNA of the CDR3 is TGTGCTAGTGGTTTGGTAGCGACGTCTGGGGGCGAGGAGACCCAGTACTTC.

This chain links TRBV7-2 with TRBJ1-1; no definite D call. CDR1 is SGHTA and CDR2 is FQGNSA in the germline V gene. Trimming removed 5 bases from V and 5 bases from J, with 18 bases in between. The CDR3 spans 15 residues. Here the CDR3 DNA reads TGTGCCAGCAGCCCGCGAGTACGGGTAGGGACTGAAGCTTTCTTT. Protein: CASSPRVRVGTEAFF.

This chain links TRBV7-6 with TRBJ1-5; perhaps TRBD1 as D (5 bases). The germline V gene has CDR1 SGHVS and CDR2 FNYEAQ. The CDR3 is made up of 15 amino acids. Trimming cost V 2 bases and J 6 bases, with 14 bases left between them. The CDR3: CASSLFQGLGQPQHF. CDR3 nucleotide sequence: TGTGCCAGCAGCTTATTCCAGGGTTTAGGTCAGCCCCAGCATTTT.

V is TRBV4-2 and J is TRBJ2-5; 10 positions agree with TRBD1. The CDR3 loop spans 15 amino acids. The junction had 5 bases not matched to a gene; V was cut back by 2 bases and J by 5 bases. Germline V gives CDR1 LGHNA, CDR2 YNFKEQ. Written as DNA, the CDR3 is TGTGCCAGCAGCCAACTTCCGGGACAGGGGGAGACCCAGTACTTC. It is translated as CASSQLPGQGETQYF.

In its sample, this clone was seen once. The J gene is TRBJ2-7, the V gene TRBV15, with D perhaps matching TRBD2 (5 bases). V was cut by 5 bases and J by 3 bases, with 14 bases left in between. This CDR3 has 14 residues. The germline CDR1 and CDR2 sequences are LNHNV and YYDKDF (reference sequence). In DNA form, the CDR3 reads TGTGCCACCAGCTACCGACTAAGAAACTACGAGCAGTACTTC. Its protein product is CATSYRLRNYEQYF.

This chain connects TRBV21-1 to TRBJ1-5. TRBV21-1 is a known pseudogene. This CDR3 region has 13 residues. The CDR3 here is CASSEAGHQPQHF. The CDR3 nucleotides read TGTGCCAGCAGCGAGGCAGGCCATCAGCCCCAGCATTTT.

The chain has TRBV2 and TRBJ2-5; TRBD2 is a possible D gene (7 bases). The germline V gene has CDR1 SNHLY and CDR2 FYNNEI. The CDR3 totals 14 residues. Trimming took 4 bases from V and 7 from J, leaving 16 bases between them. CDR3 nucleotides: TGTGCCAGCAGTGTATTTGAGGGGGGGAGGACCCAGTACTTC. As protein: CASSVFEGGRTQYF.

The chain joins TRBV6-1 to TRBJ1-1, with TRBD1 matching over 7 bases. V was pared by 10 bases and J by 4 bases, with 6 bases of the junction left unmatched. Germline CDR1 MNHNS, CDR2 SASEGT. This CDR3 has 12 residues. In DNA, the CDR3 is TGTGCCACCCGGGACAGCTTCACTGAAGCTTTCTTT. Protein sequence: CATRDSFTEAFF.

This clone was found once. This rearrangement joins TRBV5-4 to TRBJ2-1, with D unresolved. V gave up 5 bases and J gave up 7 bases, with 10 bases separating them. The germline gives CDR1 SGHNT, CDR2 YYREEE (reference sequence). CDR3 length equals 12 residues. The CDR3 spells CASSLDWNEQFF. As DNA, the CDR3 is TGTGCCAGCAGTCTTGACTGGAATGAGCAGTTCTTC.

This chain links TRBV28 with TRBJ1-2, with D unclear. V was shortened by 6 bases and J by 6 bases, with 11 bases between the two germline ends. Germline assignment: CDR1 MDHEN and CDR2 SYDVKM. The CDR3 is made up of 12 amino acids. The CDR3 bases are TGTGCCAGCAGCGACCTTCGGGATGGCTACACCTTC. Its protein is CASSDLRDGYTF.

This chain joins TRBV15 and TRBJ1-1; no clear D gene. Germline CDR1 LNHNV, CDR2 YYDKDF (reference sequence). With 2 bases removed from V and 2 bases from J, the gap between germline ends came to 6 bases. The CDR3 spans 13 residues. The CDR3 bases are TGTGCCACCAGCAGACAGAGAAACACTGAAGCTTTCTTT. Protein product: CATSRQRNTEAFF.